This T cell receptor beta chain comes out of a study of PD-1 blockade in classical Hodgkin lymphoma. Libraries were prepared by immunoSEQ multiplex PCR; TCRdb keeps only in-frame clonotypes and omits some of them. The table includes tens of thousands of clones, around 71% detected once. The CDR3 is 15 amino acids. V gave up 10 bases and J gave up 0 bases, with 18 bases separating them. Looked up from germline, CDR1 is SNHLY and CDR2 is FYNNEI. Every patient was affected by relapse after autologous stem cell transplantation, while exposure to brentuximab vedotin was not uniform. The sample here was peripheral blood mononuclear cells (PBMCs), taken before the second cycle of nivolumab. The receptor's source is a human donor with classical Hodgkin lymphoma. The rearrangement uses TRBV2 and TRBJ1-2, with D maybe TRBD1 (6 bases). The CDR3 spells CATRLQGTANYGYTF. In DNA, the CDR3 is TGTGCCACCAGACTACAGGGAACAGCTAACTATGGCTACACCTTC. Drawing the rest from reference TRBV2 and TRBJ1-2, the complete variable domain is EPEVTQTPSHQVTQMGQEVILRCVPISNHLYFYWYRQILGQKVEFLVSFYNNEISEKSEIFDDQFSVERPDGSNFTLKIRSTKLEDSAMYFCATRLQGTANYGYTFGSGTRLTVV.